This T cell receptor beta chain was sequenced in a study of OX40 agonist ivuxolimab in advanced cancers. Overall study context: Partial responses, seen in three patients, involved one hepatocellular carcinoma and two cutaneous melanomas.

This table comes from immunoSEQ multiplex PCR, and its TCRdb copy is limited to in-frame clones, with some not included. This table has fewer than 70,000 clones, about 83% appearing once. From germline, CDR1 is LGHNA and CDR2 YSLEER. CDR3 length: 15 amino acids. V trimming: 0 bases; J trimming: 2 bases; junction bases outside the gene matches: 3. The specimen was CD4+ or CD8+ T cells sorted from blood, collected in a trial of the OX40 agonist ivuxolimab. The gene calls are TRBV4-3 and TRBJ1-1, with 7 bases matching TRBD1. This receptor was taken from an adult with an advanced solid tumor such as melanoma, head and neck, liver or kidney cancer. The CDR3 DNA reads TGCGCCAGCAGCCAAGATAACAGGGGTAACACTGAAGCTTTCTTT. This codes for CASSQDNRGNTEAFF.